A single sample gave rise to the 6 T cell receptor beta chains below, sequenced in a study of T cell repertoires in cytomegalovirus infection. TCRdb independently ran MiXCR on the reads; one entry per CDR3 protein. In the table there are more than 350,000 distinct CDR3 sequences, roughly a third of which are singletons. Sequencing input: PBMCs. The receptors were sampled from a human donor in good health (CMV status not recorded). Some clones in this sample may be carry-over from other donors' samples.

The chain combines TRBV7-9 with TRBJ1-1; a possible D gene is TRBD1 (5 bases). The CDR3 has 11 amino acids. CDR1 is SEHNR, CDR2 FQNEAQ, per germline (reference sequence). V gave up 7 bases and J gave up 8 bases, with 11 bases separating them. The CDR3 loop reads CASTGTEEAFF. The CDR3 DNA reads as TGTGCCAGCACCGGGACGGAGGAAGCTTTCTTT.

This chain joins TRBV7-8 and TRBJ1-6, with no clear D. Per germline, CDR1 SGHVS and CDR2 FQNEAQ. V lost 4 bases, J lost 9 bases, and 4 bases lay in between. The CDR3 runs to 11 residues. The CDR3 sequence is CASSSSSPLHF. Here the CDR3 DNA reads TGTGCCAGCAGCTCAAGTTCACCCCTCCACTTT.

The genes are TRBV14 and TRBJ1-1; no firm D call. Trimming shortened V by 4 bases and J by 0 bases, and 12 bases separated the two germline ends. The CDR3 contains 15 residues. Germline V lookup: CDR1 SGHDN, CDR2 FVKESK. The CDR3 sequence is CASSPSGLMNTEAFF. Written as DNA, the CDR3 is TGTGCCAGCAGCCCGTCGGGTCTCATGAACACTGAAGCTTTCTTT. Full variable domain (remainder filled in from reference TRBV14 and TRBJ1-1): EAGVTQFPSHSVIEKGQTVTLRCDPISGHDNLYWYRRVMGKEIKFLLHFVKESKQDESGMPNNRFLAERTGGTYSTLKVQPAELEDSGVYFCASSPSGLMNTEAFFGQGTRLTVV.

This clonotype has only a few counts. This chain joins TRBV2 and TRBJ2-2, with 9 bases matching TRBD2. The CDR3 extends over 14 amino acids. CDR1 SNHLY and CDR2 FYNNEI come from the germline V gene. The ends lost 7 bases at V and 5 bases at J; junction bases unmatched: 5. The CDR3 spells CASNVAGATGELFF. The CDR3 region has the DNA TGTGCCAGCAACGTAGCGGGGGCTACCGGGGAGCTGTTTTTT.

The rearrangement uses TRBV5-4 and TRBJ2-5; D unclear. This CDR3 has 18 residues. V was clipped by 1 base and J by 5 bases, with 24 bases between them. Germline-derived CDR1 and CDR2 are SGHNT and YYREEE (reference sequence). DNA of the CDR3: TGTGCCAGCAGCTTGAATCAGGCCAGCAACCCCACCCGGGAGACCCAGTACTTC. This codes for CASSLNQASNPTRETQYF. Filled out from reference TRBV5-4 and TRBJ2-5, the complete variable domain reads ETGVTQSPTHLIKTRGQQVTLRCSSQSGHNTVSWYQQALGQGPQFIFQYYREEENGRGNFPPRFSGLQFPNYSSELNVNALELDDSALYLCASSLNQASNPTRETQYFGPGTRLLVL.

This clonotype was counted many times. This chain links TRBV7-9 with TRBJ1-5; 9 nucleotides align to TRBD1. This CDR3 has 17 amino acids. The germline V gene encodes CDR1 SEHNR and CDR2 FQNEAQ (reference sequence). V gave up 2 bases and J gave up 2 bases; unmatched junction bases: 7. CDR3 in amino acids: CASSLKGGTGRNQPQHF. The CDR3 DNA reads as TGTGCCAGCAGCTTAAAGGGGGGGACAGGGCGCAATCAGCCCCAGCATTTT.